This T cell receptor beta chain came from a study of blood T cell repertoires in COVID-19. V was clipped by 4 bases and J by 0 bases; unmatched bases: 6. Germline CDR1 SGDLS, CDR2 YYNGEE. The CDR3 extends over 17 amino acids. This clone came up a few times. Produced via immunoSEQ multiplex PCR; TCRdb's table is partial and in-frame only. The table records 250,000 to 300,000 clones, approximately 91% of them present only once. The sample consisted of PBMCs or T cells enriched from blood (not recorded which). The sequence derives from a woman between 40 and 55 years old with acute COVID-19. The gene calls are TRBV9 and TRBJ2-6; the match to TRBD2 covers 8 bases. The CDR3 spells CASSPSGGPSGANVLTF. For the CDR3, the DNA is TGTGCCAGCAGCCCAAGCGGGGGCCCCTCTGGGGCCAACGTCCTGACTTTC.